Listed here are 10 T cell receptor beta chains from one sample, sequenced in a study of blood T cell repertoires in COVID-19. The repertoire was sequenced with immunoSEQ multiplex PCR; TCRdb's copy has only in-frame clones and lacks some. The sample lists fewer than 250,000 clones; roughly nine tenths were seen once. Material: peripheral blood. These receptors were taken from a woman aged 55 to 70 who had recovered from COVID-19.

This rearrangement joins TRBV9 to TRBJ1-4; 10 bases are shared with TRBD1. V gave up 1 base and J gave up 8 bases; unmatched junction bases: 5. Germline V gives CDR1 SGDLS, CDR2 YYNGEE. This CDR3 comprises 15 residues. CDR3 residues: CASSVTGQGFEKLFF. CDR3 DNA sequence: TGTGCCAGCAGCGTAACGGGACAGGGGTTCGAAAAACTGTTTTTT.

This clone was detected once. The chain links TRBV24-1 to TRBJ1-5, with 9 nucleotides matching TRBD1. The CDR3 covers 15 residues. Germline V gene sequence: CDR1 KGHDR, CDR2 SFDVKD. With 3 bases clipped from V and 6 bases from J, the junction kept 5 bases outside the gene matches. CDR3 sequence reads: CATSDAGTGFQPQHF. CDR3 in DNA: TGTGCCACCAGTGATGCCGGGACAGGGTTTCAGCCCCAGCATTTT.

The chain uses TRBV10-3 and TRBJ2-7, with TRBD1 matching over 7 bases. The V gene's germline CDR1 is ENHRY and CDR2 SYGVKD. V shed 10 bases and J 0 bases; nucleotides not matched to a gene: 6. This CDR3 has 13 residues. The CDR3 nucleotides are TGTGCCAGCCGGGACAGCAACTCCTACGAGCAGTACTTC. Translated: CASRDSNSYEQYF.

The chain has TRBV9 and TRBJ1-1; perhaps TRBD1 as D (6 bases). Germline V CDR1 and CDR2: SGDLS, YYNGEE. Trimming left V 3 bases short and J 1 base short, with 10 bases between. This CDR3 is 14 amino acids long. This CDR3 reads CASSEGDTNTEAFF. In DNA form, the CDR3 reads TGTGCCAGCAGCGAGGGGGACACGAACACTGAAGCTTTCTTT.

CDR3 protein: CASSPEHPIAYYGYTF. In DNA, the CDR3 is TGTGCCAGCAGTCCAGAACACCCGATAGCTTACTATGGCTACACCTTC. The V gene is TRBV6-2 or TRBV6-3, the J gene TRBJ1-2, with no clear D. V lost 5 bases and J lost 3, with 19 bases in between. CDR1 MNHEY and CDR2 SVGEGT come from the germline V gene. The CDR3 consists of 16 residues.

This chain connects TRBV4-1 to TRBJ1-2, with 7 bases identical to TRBD1. The length of the CDR3 is 15 residues. V lost 6 bases to trimming and J lost 4 bases; unmatched junction nucleotides: 11. The V gene's germline CDR1 is MGHRA and CDR2 YSYEKL. The CDR3 region is CASRKIGQVSYGYTF. Here the CDR3 DNA reads TGCGCCAGCAGAAAAATTGGACAGGTCAGCTATGGCTACACCTTC.

This rearrangement joins TRBV7-9 to TRBJ1-4; TRBD1 aligns across 8 bases. The junction had 4 bases not matched to a gene; V was cut back by 4 bases and J by 3 bases. CDR1 is SEHNR, CDR2 FQNEAQ, per germline (reference sequence). The CDR3 contains 15 residues. In DNA form, the CDR3 reads TGTGCCAGCAGCTCGGGGACAGGTTCTAATGAAAAACTGTTTTTT. Translation: CASSSGTGSNEKLFF. The complete variable domain, with remaining parts taken from reference TRBV7-9 and TRBJ1-4, reads DTGVSQNPRHKITKRGQNVTFRCDPISEHNRLYWYRQTLGQGPEFLTYFQNEAQLEKSRLLSDRFSAERPKGSFSTLEIQRTEQGDSAMYLCASSSGTGSNEKLFFGSGTQLSVL.

The rearrangement links TRBV27 to TRBJ2-1, with D possibly TRBD1 on 5 matching bases. Trimming removed 2 bases at V and 3 bases at J, with 11 bases between. CDR3 length equals 15 residues. CDR1 and CDR2 from the germline V gene are MNHEY and SMNVEV (reference sequence). CDR3 bases: TGTGCCAGCAGTTTACAGGGTGTGTACTACAATGAGCAGTTCTTC. Protein sequence: CASSLQGVYYNEQFF.

V and J are TRBV2 and TRBJ2-7; tentatively, D is TRBD2 (6 bases). V was cut by 6 bases and J by 3 bases, with 21 bases left in between. In germline, CDR1 is SNHLY, CDR2 FYNNEI. This CDR3 has 16 amino acids. CDR3 region: CASSPLGTSTGYEQYF. DNA for the CDR3: TGTGCCAGCAGCCCACTAGGGACTTCCACCGGCTACGAGCAGTACTTC.

The V gene is TRBV29-1, the J gene TRBJ1-4; D gene unclear. The length of the CDR3 is 11 residues. Trimming pared 4 bases from V and 3 bases from J, leaving 3 bases between. Germline CDR1 reads SQVTM; CDR2 reads ANQGSEA. CDR3 protein: CSVASNEKLFF. The CDR3 DNA reads TGCAGCGTTGCATCTAATGAAAAACTGTTTTTT.